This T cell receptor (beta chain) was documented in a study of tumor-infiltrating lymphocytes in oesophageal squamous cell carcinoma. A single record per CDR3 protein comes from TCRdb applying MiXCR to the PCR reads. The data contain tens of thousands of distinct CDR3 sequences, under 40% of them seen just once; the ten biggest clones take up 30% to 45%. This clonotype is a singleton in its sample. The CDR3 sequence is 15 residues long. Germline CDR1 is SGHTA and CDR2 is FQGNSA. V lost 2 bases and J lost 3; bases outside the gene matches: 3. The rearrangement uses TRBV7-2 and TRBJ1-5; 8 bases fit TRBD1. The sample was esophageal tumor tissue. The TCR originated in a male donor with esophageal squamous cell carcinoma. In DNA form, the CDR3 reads TGTGCCAGCAGCTTAAAGACAGGGGACAATCAGCCCCAGCATTTT. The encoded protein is CASSLKTGDNQPQHF. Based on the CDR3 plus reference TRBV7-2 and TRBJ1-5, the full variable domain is GAGVSQSPSNKVTEKGKDVELRCDPISGHTALYWYRQSLGQGLEFLIYFQGNSAPDKSGLPSDRFSAERTGGSVSTLTIQRTQQEDSAVYLCASSLKTGDNQPQHFGDGTRLSIL.